This TCR beta chain was found in a study of blood T cell repertoires in COVID-19. Study at large: From the United States, Italy and Spain came samples of acute and convalescent COVID-19.

Data came from immunoSEQ multiplex PCR; TCRdb stores just in-frame clones and leaves some out. In the table there are 350,000 to 400,000 clones, about 90% of which are singletons. Looked up from germline, CDR1 is SGHTS and CDR2 is YDEGEE. The CDR3 sequence is 15 residues long. Trimming cost V 0 bases and J 10 bases; bases outside gene matches: 7. V and J are TRBV5-8 and TRBJ1-6, with 7 positions matching TRBD1. The sample was PBMCs or T cells enriched from blood (not recorded which). The sequence came from a woman between 25 and 40 years old who had recovered from COVID-19. The CDR3: CASSLGTGNWSPLHF. CDR3 coding DNA: TGTGCCAGCAGCTTGGGGACAGGAAACTGGTCACCCCTCCACTTT.